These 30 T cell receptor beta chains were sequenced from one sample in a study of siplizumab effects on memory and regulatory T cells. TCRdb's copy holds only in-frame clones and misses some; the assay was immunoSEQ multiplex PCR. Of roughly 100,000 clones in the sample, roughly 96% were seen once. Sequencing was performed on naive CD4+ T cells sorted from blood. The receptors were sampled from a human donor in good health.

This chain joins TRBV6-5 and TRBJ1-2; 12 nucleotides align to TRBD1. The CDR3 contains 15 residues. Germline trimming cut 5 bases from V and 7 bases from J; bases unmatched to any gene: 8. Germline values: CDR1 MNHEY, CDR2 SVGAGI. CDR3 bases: TGTGCCAGCAGTCAACCGGGACAGGGGGCTTCTGGCTACACCTTC. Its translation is CASSQPGQGASGYTF.

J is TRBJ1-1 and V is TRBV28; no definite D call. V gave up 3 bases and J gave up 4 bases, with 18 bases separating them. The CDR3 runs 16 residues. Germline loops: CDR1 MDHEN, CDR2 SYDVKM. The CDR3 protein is CASSFRSFRVSTEAFF. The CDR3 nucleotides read TGTGCCAGCAGTTTTCGCTCATTCCGGGTATCCACTGAAGCTTTCTTT. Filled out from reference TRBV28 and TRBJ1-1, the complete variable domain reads DVKVTQSSRYLVKRTGEKVFLECVQDMDHENMFWYRQDPGLGLRLIYFSYDVKMKEKGDIPEGYSVSREKKERFSLILESASTNQTSMYLCASSFRSFRVSTEAFFGQGTRLTVV.

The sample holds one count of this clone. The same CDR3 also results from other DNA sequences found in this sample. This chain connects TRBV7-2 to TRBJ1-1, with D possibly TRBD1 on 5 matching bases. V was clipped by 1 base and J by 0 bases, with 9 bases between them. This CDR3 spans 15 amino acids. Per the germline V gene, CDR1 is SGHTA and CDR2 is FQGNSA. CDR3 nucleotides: TGTGCCAGCAGCTTAGTCACAGGTTTGAACACTGAAGCTTTCTTT. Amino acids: CASSLVTGLNTEAFF.

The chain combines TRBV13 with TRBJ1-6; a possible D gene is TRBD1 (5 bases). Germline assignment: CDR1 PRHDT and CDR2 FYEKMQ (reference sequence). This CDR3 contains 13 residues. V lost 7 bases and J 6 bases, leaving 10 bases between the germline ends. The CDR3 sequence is CASKVGGNSPLHF. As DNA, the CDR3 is TGTGCCAGCAAGGTGGGGGGTAATTCACCCCTCCACTTT.

The CDR3 protein is CASSAHREGIYEQYF. The CDR3 coding sequence is TGTGCCAGCAGCGCGCACAGGGAGGGGATTTACGAGCAGTACTTC. The J gene is TRBJ2-7, the V gene TRBV7-3; weak D call: TRBD2 (7 bases). CDR3 length: 15 amino acids. CDR1 is SGHTA and CDR2 is FQGTGA in the germline V gene. The V end lost 5 bases, the J end lost 4 bases, and 18 bases lay between the germline ends.

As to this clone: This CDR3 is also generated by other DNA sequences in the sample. CDR3 region: CASSLTGTGEQYF. In nucleotides, the CDR3 is TGTGCCAGCAGCTTAACAGGGACAGGGGAGCAGTACTTC. The V and J genes are TRBV7-3 and TRBJ2-7, with 9 bases matching TRBD1. Looked up from germline, CDR1 is SGHTA and CDR2 is FQGTGA. V lost 0 bases and J lost 7; bases outside the gene matches: 1. The CDR3 is 13 residues long.

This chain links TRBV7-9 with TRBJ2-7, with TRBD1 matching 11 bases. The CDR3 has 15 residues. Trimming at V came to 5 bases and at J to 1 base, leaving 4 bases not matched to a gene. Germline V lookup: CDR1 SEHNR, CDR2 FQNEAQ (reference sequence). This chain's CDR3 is CASSPGTGGSYEQYF. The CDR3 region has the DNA TGTGCCAGCAGCCCAGGGACAGGGGGTTCCTACGAGCAGTACTTC.

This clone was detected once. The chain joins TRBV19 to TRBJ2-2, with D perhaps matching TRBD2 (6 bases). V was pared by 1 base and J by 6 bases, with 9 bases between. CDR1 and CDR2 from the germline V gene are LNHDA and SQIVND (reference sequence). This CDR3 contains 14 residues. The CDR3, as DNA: TGTGCCAGTAGTATAGGACTAGTCTCCGGGGAGCTGTTTTTT. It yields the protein CASSIGLVSGELFF.

The DNA for the CDR3 is TGTGCCAGCTCACAGGGACAGATGTTTTACGAGCAGTACTTC. Encoded protein: CASSQGQMFYEQYF. The rearrangement joins TRBV18 to TRBJ2-7; 7 bases are shared with TRBD1. Germline V gene data show CDR1 as KGHSH and CDR2 as LQKENI. Germline trimming cut 4 bases from V and 4 bases from J; bases unmatched to any gene: 7. The CDR3 runs 14 residues.

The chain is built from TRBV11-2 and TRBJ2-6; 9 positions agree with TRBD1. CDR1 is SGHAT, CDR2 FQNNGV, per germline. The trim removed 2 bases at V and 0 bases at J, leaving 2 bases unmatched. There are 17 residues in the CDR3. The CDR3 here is CASSLRDRASGANVLTF. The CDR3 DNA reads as TGTGCCAGCAGCTTACGGGACAGGGCCTCTGGGGCCAACGTCCTGACTTTC.

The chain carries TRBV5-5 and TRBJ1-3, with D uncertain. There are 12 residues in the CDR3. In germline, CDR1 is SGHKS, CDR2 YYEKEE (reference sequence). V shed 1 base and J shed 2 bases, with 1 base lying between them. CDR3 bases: TGTGCCAGCAGCTTGCCTGGAAACACCATATATTTT. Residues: CASSLPGNTIYF.

CDR3 DNA: TGTGCCAGCAGCTCCGGGATCAACAATGAGCAGTTCTTC. Its translation is CASSSGINNEQFF. The chain links TRBV7-7 to TRBJ2-1; TRBD2 might be the D (5 bases). Germline V gene sequence: CDR1 SSHAT, CDR2 FNYEAQ (reference sequence). The ends were cut back, 4 bases at V and 5 bases at J, with 9 bases in the middle. The CDR3 is made up of 13 amino acids. The full variable domain, rest sourced from reference TRBV7-7 and TRBJ2-1, is GAGVSQSPRYKVTKRGQDVTLRCDPISSHATLYWYQQALGQGPEFLTYFNYEAQPDKSGLPSDRFSAERPEGSISTLTIQRTEQRDSAMYRCASSSGINNEQFFGPGTRLTVL.

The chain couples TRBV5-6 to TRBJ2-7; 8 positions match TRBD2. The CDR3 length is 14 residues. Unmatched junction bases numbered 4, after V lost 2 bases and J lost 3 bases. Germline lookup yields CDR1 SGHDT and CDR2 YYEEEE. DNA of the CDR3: TGTGCCAGCAGCTTAAGCGGGGGCGTCTACGAGCAGTACTTC. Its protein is CASSLSGGVYEQYF.

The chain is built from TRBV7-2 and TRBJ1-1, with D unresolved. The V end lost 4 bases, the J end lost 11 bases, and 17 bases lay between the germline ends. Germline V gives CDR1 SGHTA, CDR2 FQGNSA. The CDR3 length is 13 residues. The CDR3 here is CASSSLPQDRAFF. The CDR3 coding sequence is TGTGCCAGCAGCTCCCTACCGCAGGATAGGGCTTTCTTT.

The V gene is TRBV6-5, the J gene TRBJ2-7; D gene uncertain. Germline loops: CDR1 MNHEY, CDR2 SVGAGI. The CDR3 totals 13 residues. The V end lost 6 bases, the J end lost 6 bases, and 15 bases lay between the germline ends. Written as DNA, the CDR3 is TGTGCCAGCAGGCTTTCCGACACTGGCGAGCAGTACTTC. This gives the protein CASRLSDTGEQYF.

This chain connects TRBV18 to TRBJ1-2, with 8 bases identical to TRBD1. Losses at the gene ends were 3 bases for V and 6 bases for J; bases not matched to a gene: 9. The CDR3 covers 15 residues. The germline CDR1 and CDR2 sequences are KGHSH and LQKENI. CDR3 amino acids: CASSPAQGGLDGYTF. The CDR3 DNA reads TGTGCCAGCTCACCTGCACAGGGGGGTCTGGATGGCTACACCTTC.

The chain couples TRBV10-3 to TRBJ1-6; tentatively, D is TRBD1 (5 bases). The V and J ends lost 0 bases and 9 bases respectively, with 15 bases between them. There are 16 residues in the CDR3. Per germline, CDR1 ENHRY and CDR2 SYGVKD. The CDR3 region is CAISESAGNTPSPLHF. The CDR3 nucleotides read TGTGCCATCAGTGAGTCGGCAGGGAACACCCCTTCACCCCTCCACTTT.

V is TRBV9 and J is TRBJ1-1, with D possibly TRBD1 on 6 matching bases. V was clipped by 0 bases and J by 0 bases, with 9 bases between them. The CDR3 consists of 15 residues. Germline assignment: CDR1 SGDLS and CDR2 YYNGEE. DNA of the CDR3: TGTGCCAGCAGCGTAGCTACAGGGTTGAACACTGAAGCTTTCTTT. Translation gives CASSVATGLNTEAFF.

The CDR3 reads CAWNPIAGGATDTQYF. CDR3 sequence (DNA): TGTGCCTGGAACCCTATAGCGGGGGGGGCGACAGATACGCAGTATTTT. The rearrangement joins TRBV30 to TRBJ2-3; TRBD2 aligns across 11 bases. Looked up from germline, CDR1 is GTSNPN and CDR2 is SVGIG (reference sequence). V shed 4 bases and J 3 bases; nucleotides not matched to a gene: 9. The CDR3 runs 16 residues.

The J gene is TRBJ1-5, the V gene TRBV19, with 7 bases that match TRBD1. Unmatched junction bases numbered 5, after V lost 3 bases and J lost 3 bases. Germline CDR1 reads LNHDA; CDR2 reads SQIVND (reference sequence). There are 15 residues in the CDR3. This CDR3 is CASSMEGGVNQPQHF. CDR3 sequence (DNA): TGTGCCAGTAGTATGGAAGGGGGCGTCAATCAGCCCCAGCATTTT.

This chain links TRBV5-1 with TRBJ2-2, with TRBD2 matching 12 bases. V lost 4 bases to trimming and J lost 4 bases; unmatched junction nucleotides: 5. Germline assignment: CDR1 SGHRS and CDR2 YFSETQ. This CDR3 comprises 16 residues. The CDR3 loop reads CASSQTSGGSTGELFF. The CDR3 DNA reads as TGCGCCAGCAGCCAGACTAGCGGGGGAAGCACCGGGGAGCTGTTTTTT. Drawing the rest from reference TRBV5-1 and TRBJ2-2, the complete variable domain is KAGVTQTPRYLIKTRGQQVTLSCSPISGHRSVSWYQQTPGQGLQFLFEYFSETQRNKGNFPGRFSGRQFSNSRSEMNVSTLELGDSALYLCASSQTSGGSTGELFFGEGSRLTVL.

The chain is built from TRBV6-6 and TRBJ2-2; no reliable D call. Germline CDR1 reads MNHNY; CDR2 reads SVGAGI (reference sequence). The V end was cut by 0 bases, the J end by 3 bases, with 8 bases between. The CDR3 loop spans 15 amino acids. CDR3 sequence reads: CASSYSLQYTGELFF. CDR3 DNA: TGTGCCAGCAGTTACTCCCTTCAGTACACCGGGGAGCTGTTTTTT.

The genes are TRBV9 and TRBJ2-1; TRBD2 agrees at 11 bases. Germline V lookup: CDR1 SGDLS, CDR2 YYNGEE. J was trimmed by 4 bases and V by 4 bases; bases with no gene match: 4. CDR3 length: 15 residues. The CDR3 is CASSFSGGAYNEQFF. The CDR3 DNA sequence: TGTGCCAGCAGCTTTAGCGGGGGGGCGTACAATGAGCAGTTCTTC.

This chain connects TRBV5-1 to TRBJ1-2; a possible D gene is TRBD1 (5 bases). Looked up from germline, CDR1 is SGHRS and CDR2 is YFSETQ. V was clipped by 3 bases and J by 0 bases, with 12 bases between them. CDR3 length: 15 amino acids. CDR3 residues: CASSSGRPTNYGYTF. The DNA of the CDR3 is TGCGCCAGCAGCTCGGGACGGCCAACTAACTATGGCTACACCTTC.

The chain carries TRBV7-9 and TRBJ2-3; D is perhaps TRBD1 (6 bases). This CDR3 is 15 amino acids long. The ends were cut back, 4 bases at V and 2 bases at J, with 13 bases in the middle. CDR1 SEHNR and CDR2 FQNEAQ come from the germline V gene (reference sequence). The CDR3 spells CASSSRTEITDTQYF. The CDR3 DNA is TGTGCCAGCAGCTCAAGGACAGAAATCACAGATACGCAGTATTTT.

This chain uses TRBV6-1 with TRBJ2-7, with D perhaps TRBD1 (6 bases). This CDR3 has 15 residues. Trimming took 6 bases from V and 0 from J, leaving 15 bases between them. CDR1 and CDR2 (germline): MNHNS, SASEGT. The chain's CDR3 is CASRETGPYSYEQYF. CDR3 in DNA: TGTGCCAGCAGAGAGACAGGCCCTTACTCCTACGAGCAGTACTTC.

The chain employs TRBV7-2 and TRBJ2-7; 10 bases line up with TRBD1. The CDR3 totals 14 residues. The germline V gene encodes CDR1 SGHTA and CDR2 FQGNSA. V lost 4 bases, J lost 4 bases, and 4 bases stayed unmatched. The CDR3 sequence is CASSSGQGMYEQYF. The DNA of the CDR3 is TGTGCCAGCAGCTCGGGACAGGGGATGTACGAGCAGTACTTC.

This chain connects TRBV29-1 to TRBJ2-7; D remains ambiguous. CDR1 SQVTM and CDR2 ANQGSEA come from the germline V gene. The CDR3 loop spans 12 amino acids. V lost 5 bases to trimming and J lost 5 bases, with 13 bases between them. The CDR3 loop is CSVSWGAHEQYF. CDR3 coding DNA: TGCAGCGTTTCGTGGGGTGCCCACGAGCAGTACTTC.

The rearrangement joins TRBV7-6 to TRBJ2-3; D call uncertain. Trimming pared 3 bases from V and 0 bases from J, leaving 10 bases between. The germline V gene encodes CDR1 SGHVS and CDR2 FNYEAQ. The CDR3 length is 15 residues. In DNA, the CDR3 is TGTGCCAGCAGCTTCTCCGGTGGGAGCACAGATACGCAGTATTTT. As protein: CASSFSGGSTDTQYF.

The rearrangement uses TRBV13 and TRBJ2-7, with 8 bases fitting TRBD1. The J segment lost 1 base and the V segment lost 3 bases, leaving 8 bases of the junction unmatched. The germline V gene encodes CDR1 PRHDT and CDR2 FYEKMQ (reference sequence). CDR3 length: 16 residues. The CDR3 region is CASSLGPGGASYEQYF. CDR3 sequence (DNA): TGTGCCAGCAGCTTGGGCCCAGGGGGCGCTTCCTACGAGCAGTACTTC.